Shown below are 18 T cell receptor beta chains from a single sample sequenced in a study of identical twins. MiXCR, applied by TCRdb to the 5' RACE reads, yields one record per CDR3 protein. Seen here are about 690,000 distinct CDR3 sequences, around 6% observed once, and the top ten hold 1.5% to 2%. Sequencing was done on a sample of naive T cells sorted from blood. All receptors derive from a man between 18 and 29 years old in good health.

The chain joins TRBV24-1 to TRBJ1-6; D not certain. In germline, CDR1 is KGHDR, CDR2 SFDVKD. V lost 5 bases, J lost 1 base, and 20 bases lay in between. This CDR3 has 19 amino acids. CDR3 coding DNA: TGTGCCACCAGTGGCCAGGCCAATCAAGCGGGATCCTATAATTCACCCCTCCACTTT. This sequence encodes CATSGQANQAGSYNSPLHF.

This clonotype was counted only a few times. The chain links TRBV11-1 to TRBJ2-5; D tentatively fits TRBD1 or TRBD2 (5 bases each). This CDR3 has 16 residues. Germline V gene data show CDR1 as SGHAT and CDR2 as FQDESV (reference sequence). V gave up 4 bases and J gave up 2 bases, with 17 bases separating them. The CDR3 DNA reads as TGTGCCAGCAGCTCGTTTTTTCGGGACCAACAAGAGACCCAGTACTTC. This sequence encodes CASSSFFRDQQETQYF.

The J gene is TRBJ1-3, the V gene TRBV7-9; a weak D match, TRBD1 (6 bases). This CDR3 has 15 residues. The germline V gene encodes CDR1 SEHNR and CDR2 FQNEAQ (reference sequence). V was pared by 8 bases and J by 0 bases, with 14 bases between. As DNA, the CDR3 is TGTGCCAGCGAAGACAGGCTGCTCTCTGGAAACACCATATATTTT. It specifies CASEDRLLSGNTIYF.

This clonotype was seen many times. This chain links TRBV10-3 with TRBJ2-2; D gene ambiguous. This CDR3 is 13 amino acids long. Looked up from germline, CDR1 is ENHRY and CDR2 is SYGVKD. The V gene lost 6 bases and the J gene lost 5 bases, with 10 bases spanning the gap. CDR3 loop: CAISLDQTGELFF. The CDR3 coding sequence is TGTGCCATCAGCCTGGACCAAACCGGGGAGCTGTTTTTT.

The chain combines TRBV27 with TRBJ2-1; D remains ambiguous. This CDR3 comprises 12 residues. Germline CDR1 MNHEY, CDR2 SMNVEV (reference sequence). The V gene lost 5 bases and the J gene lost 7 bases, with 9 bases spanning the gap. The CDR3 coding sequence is TGTGCCAGCAGTAGAGGATGGAATGAGCAGTTCTTC. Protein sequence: CASSRGWNEQFF.

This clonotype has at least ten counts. The CDR3 spells CASSRGPLYEQYV. CDR3 nucleotides: TGTGCCAGCAGCCGCGGACCCCTCTACGAGCAGTACGTC. The chain recombines TRBV5-6 with TRBJ2-7; D is unresolved. Germline loops: CDR1 SGHDT, CDR2 YYEEEE. Between the trimmed V and J ends, which lost 4 bases and 3 bases, there was a span of 11 bases. The CDR3 contains 13 residues.

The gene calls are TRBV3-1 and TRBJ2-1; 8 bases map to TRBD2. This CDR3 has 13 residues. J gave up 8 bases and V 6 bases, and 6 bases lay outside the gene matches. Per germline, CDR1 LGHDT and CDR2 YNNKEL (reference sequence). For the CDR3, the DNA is TGTGCCAGCAGACGTCGGACTAGCTATGAGCAGTTCTTC. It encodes CASRRRTSYEQFF.

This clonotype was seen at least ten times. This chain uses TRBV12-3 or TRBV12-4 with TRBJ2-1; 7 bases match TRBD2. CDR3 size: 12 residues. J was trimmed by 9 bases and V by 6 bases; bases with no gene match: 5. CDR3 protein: CASRRTGGEQFF. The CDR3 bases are TGTGCCAGCAGGAGAACGGGGGGTGAGCAGTTCTTC.

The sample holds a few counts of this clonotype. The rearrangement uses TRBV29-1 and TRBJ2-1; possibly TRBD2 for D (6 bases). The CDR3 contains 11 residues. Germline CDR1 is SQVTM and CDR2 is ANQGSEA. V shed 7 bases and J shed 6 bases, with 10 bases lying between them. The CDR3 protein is CSAPSANEQFF. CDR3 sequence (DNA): TGCAGCGCACCTAGCGCCAATGAGCAGTTCTTC.

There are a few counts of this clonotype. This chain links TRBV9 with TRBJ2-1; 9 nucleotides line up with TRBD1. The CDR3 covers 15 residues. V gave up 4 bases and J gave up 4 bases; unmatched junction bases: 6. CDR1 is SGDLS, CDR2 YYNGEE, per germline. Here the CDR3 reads CASSPGQGLYNEQFF. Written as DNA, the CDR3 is TGTGCCAGCAGCCCGGGACAGGGCCTATACAATGAGCAGTTCTTC.

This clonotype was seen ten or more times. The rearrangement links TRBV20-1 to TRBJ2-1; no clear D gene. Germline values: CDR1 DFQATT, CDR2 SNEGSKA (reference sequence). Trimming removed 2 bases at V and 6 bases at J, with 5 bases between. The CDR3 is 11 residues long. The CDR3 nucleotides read TGCAGTGCTAGACTGCCCAATGAGCAGTTCTTC. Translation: CSARLPNEQFF.

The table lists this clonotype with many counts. CDR3 DNA: TGTGCCAGCAGCTGGCGGGAGGGCGCAGATACGCAGTATTTT. Translating gives CASSWREGADTQYF. This chain joins TRBV7-8 and TRBJ2-3; TRBD2 matches at 9 bases. The CDR3 has 14 amino acids. J lost 4 bases, V lost 4 bases, and 3 bases had no gene match. Germline V CDR1 and CDR2: SGHVS, FQNEAQ.

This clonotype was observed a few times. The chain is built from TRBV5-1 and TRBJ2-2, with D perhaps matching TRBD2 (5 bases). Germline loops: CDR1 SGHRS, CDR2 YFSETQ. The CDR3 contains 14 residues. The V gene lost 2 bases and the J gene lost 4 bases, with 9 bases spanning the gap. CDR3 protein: CASSFKGSTGELFF. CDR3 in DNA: TGCGCCAGCAGCTTTAAAGGGAGCACCGGGGAGCTGTTTTTT.

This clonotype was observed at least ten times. In DNA, the CDR3 is TGTGCCAGCAGCCAAGATGGCCGGATCCAGTTCTTC. It specifies CASSQDGRIQFF. This chain connects TRBV3-1 to TRBJ2-1; no reliable D call. This CDR3 has 12 residues. The germline CDR1 and CDR2 sequences are LGHDT and YNNKEL (reference sequence). V shed 0 bases and J shed 13 bases, with 10 bases lying between them.

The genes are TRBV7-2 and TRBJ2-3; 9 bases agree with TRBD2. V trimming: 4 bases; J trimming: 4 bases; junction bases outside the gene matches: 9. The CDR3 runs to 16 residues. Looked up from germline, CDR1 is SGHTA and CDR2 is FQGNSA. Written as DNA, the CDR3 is TGTGCCAGCAGCTCAGGCGGGAGGGTCGCCGCAGATACGCAGTATTTT. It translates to CASSSGGRVAADTQYF.

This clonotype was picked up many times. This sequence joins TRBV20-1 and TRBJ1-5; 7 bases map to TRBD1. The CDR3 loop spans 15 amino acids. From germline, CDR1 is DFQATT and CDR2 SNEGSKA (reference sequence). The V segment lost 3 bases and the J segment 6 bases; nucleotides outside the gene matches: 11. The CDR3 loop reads CSARESGGYGQPQHF. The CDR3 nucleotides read TGCAGTGCTAGGGAATCAGGGGGATATGGTCAGCCCCAGCATTTT.

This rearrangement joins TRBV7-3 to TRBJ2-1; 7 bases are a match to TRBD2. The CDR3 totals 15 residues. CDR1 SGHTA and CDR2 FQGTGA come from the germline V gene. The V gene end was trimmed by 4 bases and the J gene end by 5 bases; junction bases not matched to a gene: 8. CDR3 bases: TGTGCCAGCAGCTCTCGGCGGGAGCTAAACAATGAGCAGTTCTTC. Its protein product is CASSSRRELNNEQFF.

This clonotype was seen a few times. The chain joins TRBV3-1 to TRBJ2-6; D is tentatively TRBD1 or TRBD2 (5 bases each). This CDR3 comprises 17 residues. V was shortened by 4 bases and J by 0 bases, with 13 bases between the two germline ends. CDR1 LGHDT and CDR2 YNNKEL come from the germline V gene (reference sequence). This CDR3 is CASSPGPQFSGANVLTF. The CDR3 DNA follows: TGTGCCAGCAGCCCGGGACCCCAGTTCTCTGGGGCCAACGTCCTGACTTTC.